The 2 T cell receptor beta chains below all came from one sample that was sequenced in a study of T cell responses to AZD1222 COVID-19 vaccine. Clones were sequenced by immunoSEQ multiplex PCR, and TCRdb holds only the in-frame ones, with some missing. The sample gives about 140,000 clones, around 90% of which show up once; about 3% is in the top ten. The sample here was peripheral blood, taken on day 0 of AZD1222 vaccination. Every receptor here comes from an adult in good health.

The J gene is TRBJ2-3, the V gene TRBV19; TRBD2 aligns across 16 bases. Germline assignment: CDR1 LNHDA and CDR2 SQIVND (reference sequence). The CDR3 covers 18 residues. The ends lost 5 bases at V and 2 bases at J; junction bases unmatched: 7. DNA for the CDR3: TGTGCCAGTAGTTCCGGGACTAGCGGGGGGGGATTCACAGATACGCAGTATTTT. It specifies CASSSGTSGGGFTDTQYF.

In this sample, this clone turned up a few times. V usage is TRBV28 and J usage is TRBJ1-6, with D unresolved. This CDR3 is 14 amino acids long. Deletions cut 6 bases from V and 10 bases from J, with 16 bases between. From germline, CDR1 is MDHEN and CDR2 SYDVKM. Here the CDR3 DNA reads TGTGCCAGCAGCACCTATCGGGGAGGATCACCCCTCCACTTT. It yields the protein CASSTYRGGSPLHF.